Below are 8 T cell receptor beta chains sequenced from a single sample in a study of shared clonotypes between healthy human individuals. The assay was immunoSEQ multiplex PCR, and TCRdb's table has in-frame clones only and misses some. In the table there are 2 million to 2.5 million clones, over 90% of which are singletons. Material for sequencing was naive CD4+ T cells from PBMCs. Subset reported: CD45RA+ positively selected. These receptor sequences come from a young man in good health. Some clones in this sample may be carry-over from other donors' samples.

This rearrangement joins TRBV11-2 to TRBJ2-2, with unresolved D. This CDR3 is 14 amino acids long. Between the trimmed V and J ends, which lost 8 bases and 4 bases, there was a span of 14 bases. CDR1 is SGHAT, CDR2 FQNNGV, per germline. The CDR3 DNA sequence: TGTGCCAGCGGCAGCCGGGTGTTCACCGGGGAGCTGTTTTTT. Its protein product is CASGSRVFTGELFF.

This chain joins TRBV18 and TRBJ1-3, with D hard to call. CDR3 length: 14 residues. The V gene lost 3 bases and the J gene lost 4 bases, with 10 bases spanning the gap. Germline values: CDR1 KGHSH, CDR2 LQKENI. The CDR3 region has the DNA TGTGCCAGCTCACCGGTCCACGACGGAAACACCATATATTTT. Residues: CASSPVHDGNTIYF.

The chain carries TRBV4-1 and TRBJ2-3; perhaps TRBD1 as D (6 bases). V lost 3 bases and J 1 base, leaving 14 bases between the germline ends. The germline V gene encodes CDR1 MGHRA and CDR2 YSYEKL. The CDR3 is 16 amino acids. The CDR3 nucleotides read TGCGCCAGCAGCCACGTTACGGGACACCGCACAGATACGCAGTATTTT. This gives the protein CASSHVTGHRTDTQYF.

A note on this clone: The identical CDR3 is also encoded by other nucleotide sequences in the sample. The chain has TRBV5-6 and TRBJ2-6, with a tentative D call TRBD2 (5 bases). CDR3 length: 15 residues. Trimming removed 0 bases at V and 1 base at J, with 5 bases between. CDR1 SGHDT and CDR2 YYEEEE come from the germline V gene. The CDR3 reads CASSLGGSGANVLTF. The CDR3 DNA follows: TGTGCCAGCAGCTTGGGAGGGTCTGGGGCCAACGTCCTGACTTTC.

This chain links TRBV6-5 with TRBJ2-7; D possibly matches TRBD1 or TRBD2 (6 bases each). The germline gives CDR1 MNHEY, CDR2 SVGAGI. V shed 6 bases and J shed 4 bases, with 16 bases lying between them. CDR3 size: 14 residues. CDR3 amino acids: CASSYSRGVYEQYF. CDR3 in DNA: TGTGCCAGCAGCTATAGTAGGGGGGTATACGAGCAGTACTTC.

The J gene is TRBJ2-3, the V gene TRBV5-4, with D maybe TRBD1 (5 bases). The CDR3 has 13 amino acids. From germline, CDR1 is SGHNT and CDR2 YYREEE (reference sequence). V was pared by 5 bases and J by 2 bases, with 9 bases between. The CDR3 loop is CASSQGYTDTQYF. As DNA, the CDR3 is TGTGCCAGCAGTCAGGGATACACAGATACGCAGTATTTT.

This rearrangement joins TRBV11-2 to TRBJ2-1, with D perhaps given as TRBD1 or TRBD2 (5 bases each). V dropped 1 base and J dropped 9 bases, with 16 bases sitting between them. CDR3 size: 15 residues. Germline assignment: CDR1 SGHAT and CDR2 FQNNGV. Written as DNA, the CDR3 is TGTGCCAGCAGCTTAGCGTGGGCAGGGAGTTTTGAGCAGTTCTTC. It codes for CASSLAWAGSFEQFF.

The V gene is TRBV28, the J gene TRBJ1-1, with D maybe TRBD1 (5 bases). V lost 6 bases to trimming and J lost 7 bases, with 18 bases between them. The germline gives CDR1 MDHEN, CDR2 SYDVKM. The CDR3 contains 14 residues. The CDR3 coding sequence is TGTGCCAGCAGCCTAACGACAGCCCAAGATGAAGCTTTCTTT. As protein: CASSLTTAQDEAFF.